The 17 T cell receptor beta chains below all came from one sample that was sequenced in a study of T-cell memory formation after mild COVID-19. TCRdb re-derived calls from the 5' RACE reads in MiXCR, one entry per CDR3 protein. Of hundreds of thousands of distinct CDR3 sequences listed, roughly 22% were seen once; the top ten hold approximately 12%. The sequenced sample was PBMCs or a T cell subset sorted from them (not recorded which). These receptors were taken from an adult woman who had mild COVID-19 (a few samples of this study predate the infection). Cell type and time point are not known.

The chain carries TRBV18 and TRBJ2-3, with TRBD2 as a possible D gene (5 bases). The CDR3 has 14 residues. CDR1 is KGHSH and CDR2 is LQKENI in the germline V gene. The V and J ends lost 3 bases and 9 bases respectively, with 16 bases between them. DNA of the CDR3: TGTGCCAGCTCACCTCTCAAGGTGGGAGTAACGCAGTATTTT. Translated, it gives CASSPLKVGVTQYF.

The V and J genes are TRBV27 and TRBJ2-1; TRBD2 matches at 12 bases. The CDR3 has 19 amino acids. Germline V gene data show CDR1 as MNHEY and CDR2 as SMNVEV (reference sequence). With 4 bases clipped from V and 0 bases from J, the junction kept 10 bases outside the gene matches. CDR3 amino acids: CASSSQLAGGPSSYNEQFF. For the CDR3, the DNA is TGTGCCAGCAGTTCTCAACTAGCGGGAGGCCCTAGCTCCTACAATGAGCAGTTCTTC.

This clonotype was picked up many times. V is TRBV6-2 or TRBV6-3 and J is TRBJ2-7; D gene ambiguous. V dropped 6 bases and J dropped 0 bases, with 6 bases sitting between them. Per germline, CDR1 MNHEY and CDR2 SVGEGT. This CDR3 is 12 amino acids long. The CDR3 DNA reads TGTGCCAGCAGCCATAGCTCCTACGAGCAGTACTTC. As protein: CASSHSSYEQYF.

The V call is TRBV7-9, the J call TRBJ2-7, with D uncertain. The CDR3 has 14 amino acids. CDR1 and CDR2 (germline): SEHNR, FQNEAQ (reference sequence). The V and J ends lost 1 base and 0 bases respectively, with 7 bases between them. The CDR3: CASSLVDASYEQYF. In nucleotides, the CDR3 is TGTGCCAGCAGCTTAGTGGACGCCTCCTACGAGCAGTACTTC.

The V gene is TRBV3-1, the J gene TRBJ2-3, with 8 bases fitting TRBD1. Germline CDR1 LGHDT, CDR2 YNNKEL (reference sequence). This CDR3 is built from 16 residues. V was pared by 3 bases and J by 5 bases, with 10 bases of the junction left unmatched. In nucleotides, the CDR3 is TGTGCCAGCAGCCAGGACCCAGGGGGCCTTGGAGATACGCAGTATTTT. Translation: CASSQDPGGLGDTQYF.

The rearrangement uses TRBV7-9 and TRBJ2-3, with D perhaps matching TRBD2 (5 bases). From germline, CDR1 is SEHNR and CDR2 FQNEAQ (reference sequence). V lost 2 bases and J lost 13, with 13 bases in between. The CDR3 has 12 residues. CDR3 nucleotide sequence: TGTGCCAGCAGCTTACGTCGGGGTCTAAAGTATTTT. As protein: CASSLRRGLKYF. Based on the CDR3 plus reference TRBV7-9 and TRBJ2-3, the full variable domain is DTGVSQNPRHKITKRGQNVTFRCDPISEHNRLYWYRQTLGQGPEFLTYFQNEAQLEKSRLLSDRFSAERPKGSFSTLEIQRTEQGDSAMYLCASSLRRGLKYFGPGTRLTVL.

This clonotype has only a few counts. The chain uses TRBV29-1 and TRBJ1-1; 7 bases are shared with TRBD1. In germline, CDR1 is SQVTM, CDR2 ANQGSEA. CDR3 size: 13 residues. With 7 bases clipped from V and 0 bases from J, the junction kept 5 bases outside the gene matches. CDR3 region: CSARDSVNTEAFF. CDR3 nucleotides: TGCAGCGCCCGGGACAGCGTGAACACTGAAGCTTTCTTT.

The rearrangement uses TRBV7-2 and TRBJ2-1; the D is unclear. The CDR3 extends over 14 amino acids. Looked up from germline, CDR1 is SGHTA and CDR2 is FQGNSA. V lost 2 bases and J 2 bases, leaving 7 bases between the germline ends. The CDR3 DNA reads as TGTGCCAGCAGCTTACTTGCGGCCTACAATGAGCAGTTCTTC. It codes for CASSLLAAYNEQFF.

The chain recombines TRBV9 with TRBJ2-1, with 7 bases identical to TRBD2. Germline-derived CDR1 and CDR2 are SGDLS and YYNGEE. CDR3 length: 16 amino acids. Trimming removed 3 bases from V and 2 bases from J; junction bases left unmatched: 8. The CDR3 DNA is TGTGCCAGCAGCGCCTTGGGCGGGAGCGCCTACAATGAGCAGTTCTTC. It codes for CASSALGGSAYNEQFF.

The chain combines TRBV5-1 with TRBJ2-5; D is uncertain. Germline V gives CDR1 SGHRS, CDR2 YFSETQ. V shed 2 bases and J shed 5 bases, with 13 bases lying between them. The CDR3 covers 14 residues. CDR3 protein: CASSFTAPGETQYF. CDR3 bases: TGCGCCAGCAGCTTCACAGCCCCCGGGGAGACCCAGTACTTC.

Only a few counts were recorded for this clonotype. The chain carries TRBV18 and TRBJ2-7; 11 nucleotides align to TRBD2. Germline V lookup: CDR1 KGHSH, CDR2 LQKENI. V dropped 6 bases and J dropped 4; count of bases not matched to a gene: 8. The CDR3 is 15 residues long. The chain's CDR3 is CASSPTSGSVYEQYF. CDR3 in DNA: TGTGCCAGCTCCCCTACTAGCGGGAGTGTGTACGAGCAGTACTTC.

This sequence joins TRBV12-3 or TRBV12-4 and TRBJ2-7; 8 nucleotides align to TRBD1. The CDR3 length is 15 residues. V gave up 6 bases and J gave up 6 bases; unmatched junction bases: 13. The CDR3 region is CASSSQGQAWPEQYF. The CDR3 DNA reads TGTGCCAGCAGCTCTCAGGGACAGGCTTGGCCCGAGCAGTACTTC.

V gene TRBV18 combines with J gene TRBJ2-2, with D unclear. Trimming cost V 3 bases and J 3 bases, with 8 bases left between them. The CDR3 totals 14 residues. CDR1 and CDR2 (germline): KGHSH, LQKENI. The CDR3 loop is CASSPQLDTGELFF. The DNA of the CDR3 is TGTGCCAGCTCACCCCAGCTCGACACCGGGGAGCTGTTTTTT.

This clonotype has only a few counts. The chain joins TRBV20-1 to TRBJ1-1; D is undetermined. The CDR3 length is 12 residues. Germline V CDR1 and CDR2: DFQATT, SNEGSKA (reference sequence). Trimming removed 1 base at V and 3 bases at J, with 6 bases between. CDR3 amino acids: CSARVHYTEAFF. CDR3 DNA: TGCAGTGCTAGAGTACATTACACTGAAGCTTTCTTT.

Concerning this clonotype: Its ends do not fully match the called genes, so a read error is possible. The rearrangement joins TRBV7-7 to TRBJ2-3, with D possibly TRBD2 on 5 matching bases. Germline V gives CDR1 SSHAT, CDR2 FNYEAQ (reference sequence). CDR3 length equals 18 residues. DNA of the CDR3: TGTGCTAGCAGCTTAGACATCTCTAGCCCATTGGGCACAGATACGCAGTATTTT. Amino acids: CASSLDISSPLGTDTQYF.

In this sample, this clonotype turned up a few times. V and J are TRBV27 and TRBJ2-3; tentatively, D is TRBD2 (6 bases). The CDR3 totals 12 residues. The V gene lost 4 bases and the J gene lost 14 bases, with 16 bases spanning the gap. Per germline, CDR1 MNHEY and CDR2 SMNVEV (reference sequence). The chain's CDR3 is CASSSTVSGLYF. The CDR3 nucleotides read TGTGCCAGCAGTTCCACCGTAAGCGGGCTGTATTTT.

The V and J genes are TRBV14 and TRBJ2-1; a weak D match, TRBD1 (5 bases). Germline values: CDR1 SGHDN, CDR2 FVKESK. CDR3 length equals 16 residues. Trimming shortened V by 0 bases and J by 7 bases, and 16 bases separated the two germline ends. The CDR3 here is CASSQEIAGKENEQFF. Here the CDR3 DNA reads TGTGCCAGCAGCCAAGAGATAGCAGGGAAGGAGAATGAGCAGTTCTTC.